The 10 T cell receptor beta chains below all came from one sample that was sequenced in a study of cytomegalovirus exposure and HLA in healthy donors. The PCR used 60 Vbeta and 13 Jbeta primers. Profiled with immunoSEQ multiplex PCR; TCRdb holds only in-frame clones, not every one. The sample lists about 160,000 clones, around 80% occurring once. The sequenced material came from PBMCs. All receptors come from a male donor in good health and CMV-seronegative.

J is TRBJ2-7 and V is TRBV7-9; D is possibly TRBD1 (5 bases). Looked up from germline, CDR1 is SEHNR and CDR2 is FQNEAQ (reference sequence). The ends were cut back, 0 bases at V and 1 base at J, with 16 bases in the middle. The CDR3 length is 17 residues. The DNA of the CDR3 is TGTGCCAGCAGCTTAGCGCTAATGGGGAAGGGGTCCTACGAGCAGTACTTC. It yields the protein CASSLALMGKGSYEQYF.

The chain recombines TRBV4-2 with TRBJ2-7, with D possibly being TRBD1 (7 bases). Germline values: CDR1 LGHNA, CDR2 YNFKEQ. This CDR3 region has 13 residues. Trimming shortened V by 4 bases and J by 5 bases, and 12 bases separated the two germline ends. Here the CDR3 DNA reads TGTGCCAGCAGCCGACAGGGAGGCGACGAGCAGTACTTC. This translates into CASSRQGGDEQYF.

The genes are TRBV19 and TRBJ1-5; 8 bases match TRBD1. CDR1 is LNHDA and CDR2 is SQIVND in the germline V gene (reference sequence). This CDR3 region has 16 residues. V dropped 3 bases and J dropped 2; count of bases not matched to a gene: 6. CDR3 nucleotides: TGTGCCAGTAGTATGAGTGGCAGGGGGCGCAATCAGCCCCAGCATTTT. As protein: CASSMSGRGRNQPQHF.

The V gene is TRBV9, the J gene TRBJ2-3; weak D call: TRBD1 (6 bases). The CDR3 contains 12 residues. Germline values: CDR1 SGDLS, CDR2 YYNGEE. V lost 3 bases and J 5 bases, leaving 7 bases between the germline ends. DNA of the CDR3: TGTGCCAGCAGCGCCAGGGGAGATACGCAGTATTTT. Its translation: CASSARGDTQYF.

The genes are TRBV4-3 and TRBJ2-2; 10 bases agree with TRBD2. V lost 2 bases and J lost 6; bases outside the gene matches: 6. This CDR3 has 16 amino acids. CDR1 and CDR2 (germline): LGHNA, YSLEER. For the CDR3, the DNA is TGCGCCAGCAGCCAACACAGCGGGGGGGCCGCCGGGGAGCTGTTTTTT. Residues: CASSQHSGGAAGELFF.

This chain connects TRBV4-3 to TRBJ2-3, with TRBD1 identical over 9 bases. The CDR3 has 15 residues. Germline V gene lookup returns CDR1 LGHNA and CDR2 YSLEER. V lost 4 bases, J lost 1 base, and 3 bases stayed unmatched. CDR3 protein: CASSPRQGGTDTQYF. CDR3 DNA sequence: TGCGCCAGCAGCCCACGACAGGGGGGCACAGATACGCAGTATTTT.

The V and J genes are TRBV10-3 and TRBJ2-7; D may be TRBD1 (5 bases). This CDR3 spans 11 amino acids. V was pared by 10 bases and J by 9 bases, with 16 bases between. CDR1 is ENHRY and CDR2 is SYGVKD in the germline V gene. CDR3 coding DNA: TGTGCCACAAGACAGAACTGGGGGCAGTACTTC. It encodes CATRQNWGQYF.

This chain connects TRBV7-2 to TRBJ1-4; TRBD1 aligns across 12 bases. CDR3 length: 16 residues. V trimming: 1 base; J trimming: 7 bases; junction bases outside the gene matches: 4. Germline CDR1 SGHTA, CDR2 FQGNSA. CDR3 nucleotides: TGTGCCAGCAGCTTAGGGGGACAGGGGGCTATTGAAAAACTGTTTTTT. Encoded protein: CASSLGGQGAIEKLFF.

V and J are TRBV7-2 and TRBJ2-3; 13 bases are a match to TRBD2. Germline CDR1 SGHTA, CDR2 FQGNSA. The CDR3 is 16 amino acids. V was pared by 4 bases and J by 1 base, with 2 bases of the junction left unmatched. DNA of the CDR3: TGTGCCAGCAGCTCCGGACTAGCGGGGGGCACAGATACGCAGTATTTT. It specifies CASSSGLAGGTDTQYF.

In DNA, the CDR3 is TGCGCCAGCAGAGCCGCCGGTTTGAACACTGAAGCTTTCTTT. The encoded protein is CASRAAGLNTEAFF. The V gene is TRBV10-2, the J gene TRBJ1-1; D unresolved. The V gene's germline CDR1 is WSHSY and CDR2 SAAADI. Trimming removed 6 bases from V and 0 bases from J, with 11 bases in between. This CDR3 has 14 residues.